This TCR beta chain originates from a study of cytomegalovirus exposure and HLA in healthy donors. Study at large: The 90 to 150 validation repertoires used a platform that matched the one used for the 550 to 800 first-cohort repertoires, as a later analysis reported.

Clones were sequenced by immunoSEQ multiplex PCR, and TCRdb holds only the in-frame ones, with some missing. This table has some 320,000 clones, approximately 86% appearing once. Germline assignment: CDR1 PRHDT and CDR2 FYEKMQ (reference sequence). This CDR3 has 14 residues. The junction had 4 bases not matched to a gene; V was cut back by 2 bases and J by 4 bases. This chain joins TRBV13 and TRBJ2-5; the match to TRBD1 covers 7 bases. This receptor was identified in a woman aged 30 to 39 in good health and CMV-seropositive. The sample consisted of PBMCs. The CDR3 DNA follows: TGTGCCAGCAGCTTACGACAGGGAGTAGAGACCCAGTACTTC. It is translated as CASSLRQGVETQYF.